The sequence of this T cell receptor (beta chain) was determined in a study of tumor-infiltrating lymphocytes in localized non-small cell lung cancer. Study findings and constraints: Immunotypes IM1 and IM2 had similar TCR-derived T-cell fractions. Tumors had more T cell infiltration than uninvolved lung, per TCRbeta sequencing and CD3 counts.

Trimming left V 3 bases short and J 3 bases short, with 9 bases between. CDR3 length: 14 residues. Germline V gene sequence: CDR1 MNHEY, CDR2 SVGAGI. The method was immunoSEQ multiplex PCR; TCRdb's version includes in-frame clones alone and lacks a portion of them. The top ten hold under 2.5% of the sample, which has just under 30,000 clones, 75% to 90% seen once. Note on this clone: The antigen is unknown.

The source is a human donor with non-small cell lung cancer. The sequenced material came from lung tumor tissue. V usage is TRBV6-5 and J usage is TRBJ1-5; D is undetermined. The CDR3 DNA reads as TGTGCCAGCAGTTATATGGGATTCAATCAGCCCCAGCATTTT. It is translated as CASSYMGFNQPQHF.